This T cell receptor beta chain appears in the sequencing data of a study of T cells in Graves' hyperthyroidism and ophthalmopathy. Regarding the study as a whole: A model of 13 V-J pairs discriminated ophthalmopathy from stable hyperthyroidism. Peripheral blood also featured most of the thyroid clonotypes expanded above 0.001.

Germline V lookup: CDR1 MNHEY, CDR2 SMNVEV (reference sequence). The CDR3 contains 13 residues. Comments on this clonotype: Its antigen is as yet unknown. A junction end diverges from the germline sequence, so it may reflect a read error.

Regions amplified from RNA transcripts were the TCR beta CDR3 regions. The HTBI primer set was used in a first-round RT-PCR of the TCR CDR3. Each CDR3 protein is one row after TCRdb ran MiXCR on the multiplex PCR reads. The sample holds about 530,000 distinct CDR3 sequences, 15% to 20% seen once. Fresh peripheral blood, approximately 10 ml, yielded the PBMCs. This clonotype was obtained from a woman under 30 with Graves' ophthalmopathy. Sequenced material: blood. This chain connects TRBV27 to TRBJ1-1, with D perhaps matching TRBD1 (5 bases). CDR3 amino acids: CASSIQAYTEDFF. The CDR3 DNA is TGTGCCAGCAGTATACAGGCCTACACTGAAGATTTCTTT.